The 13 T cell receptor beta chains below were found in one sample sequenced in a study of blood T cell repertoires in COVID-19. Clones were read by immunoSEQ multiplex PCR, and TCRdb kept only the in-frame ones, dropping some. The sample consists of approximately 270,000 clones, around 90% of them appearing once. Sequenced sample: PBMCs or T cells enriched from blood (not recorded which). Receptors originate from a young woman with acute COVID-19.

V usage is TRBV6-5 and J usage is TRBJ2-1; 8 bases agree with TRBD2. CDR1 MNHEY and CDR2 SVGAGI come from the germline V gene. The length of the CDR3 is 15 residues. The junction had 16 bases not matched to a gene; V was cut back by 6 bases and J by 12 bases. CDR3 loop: CASSDASGYIQWQFF. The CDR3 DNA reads TGTGCCAGCAGCGACGCTAGCGGGTATATACAATGGCAGTTCTTC.

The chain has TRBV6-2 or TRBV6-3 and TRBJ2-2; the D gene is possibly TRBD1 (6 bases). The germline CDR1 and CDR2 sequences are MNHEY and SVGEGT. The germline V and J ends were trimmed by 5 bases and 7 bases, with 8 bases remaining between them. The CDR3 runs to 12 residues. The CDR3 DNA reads TGTGCCAGCAGTACGGACAGCGGGGAGCTGTTTTTT. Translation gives CASSTDSGELFF.

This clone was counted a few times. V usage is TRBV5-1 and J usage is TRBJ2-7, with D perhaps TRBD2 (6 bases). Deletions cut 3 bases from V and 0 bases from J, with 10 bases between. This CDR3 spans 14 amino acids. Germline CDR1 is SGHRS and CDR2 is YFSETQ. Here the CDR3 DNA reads TGCGCCAGCAGCTCCACCGGGAGCTCCTACGAGCAGTACTTC. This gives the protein CASSSTGSSYEQYF.

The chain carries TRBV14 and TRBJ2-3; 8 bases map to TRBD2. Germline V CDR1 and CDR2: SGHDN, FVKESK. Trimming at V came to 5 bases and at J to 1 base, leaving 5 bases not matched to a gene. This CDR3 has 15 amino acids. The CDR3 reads CASSVGLAGTDTQYF. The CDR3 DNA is TGTGCCAGCAGCGTAGGACTAGCCGGCACAGATACGCAGTATTTT.

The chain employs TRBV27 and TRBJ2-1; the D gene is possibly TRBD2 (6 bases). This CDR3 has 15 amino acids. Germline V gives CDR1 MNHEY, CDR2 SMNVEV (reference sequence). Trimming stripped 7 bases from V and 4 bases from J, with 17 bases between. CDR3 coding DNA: TGTGCCAGCACCTCGGGGCTAGCGAATTACAATGAGCAGTTCTTC. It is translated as CASTSGLANYNEQFF.

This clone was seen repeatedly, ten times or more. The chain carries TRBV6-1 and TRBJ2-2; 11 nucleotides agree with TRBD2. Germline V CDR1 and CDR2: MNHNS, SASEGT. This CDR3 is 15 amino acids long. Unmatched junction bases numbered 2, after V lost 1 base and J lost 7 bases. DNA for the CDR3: TGTGCCAGCAGTGAAGAACTAGCGGGAGTCGGGGAGCTGTTTTTT. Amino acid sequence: CASSEELAGVGELFF.

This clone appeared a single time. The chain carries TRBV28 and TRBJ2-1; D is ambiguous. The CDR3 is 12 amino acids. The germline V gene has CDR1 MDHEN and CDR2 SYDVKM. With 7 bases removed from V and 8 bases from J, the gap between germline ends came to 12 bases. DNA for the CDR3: TGTGCCAGCACCCAGTCCGGGTATGAGCAGTTCTTC. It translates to CASTQSGYEQFF.

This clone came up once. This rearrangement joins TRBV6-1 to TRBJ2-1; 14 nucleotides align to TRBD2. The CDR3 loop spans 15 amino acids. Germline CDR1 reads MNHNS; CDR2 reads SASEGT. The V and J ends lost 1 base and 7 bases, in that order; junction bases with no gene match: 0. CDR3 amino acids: CASSEGLAGGNEQFF. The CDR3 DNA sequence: TGTGCCAGCAGTGAAGGACTAGCGGGAGGGAATGAGCAGTTCTTC.

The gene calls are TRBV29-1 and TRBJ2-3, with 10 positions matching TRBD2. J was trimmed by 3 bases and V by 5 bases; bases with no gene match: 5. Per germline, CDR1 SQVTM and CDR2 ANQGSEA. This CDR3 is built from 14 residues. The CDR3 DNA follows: TGCAGCGTTTTGCCGGGACTAGCGACAGATACGCAGTATTTT. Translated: CSVLPGLATDTQYF.

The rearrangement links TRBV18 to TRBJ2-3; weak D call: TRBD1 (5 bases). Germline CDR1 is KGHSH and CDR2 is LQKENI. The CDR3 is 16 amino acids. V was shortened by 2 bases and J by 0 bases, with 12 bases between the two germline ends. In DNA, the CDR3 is TGTGCCAGCTCACCAGGGGCGGTTAGAAGCACAGATACGCAGTATTTT. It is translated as CASSPGAVRSTDTQYF.

The CDR3 region is CASSSLIAGGAGTDTQYF. Here the CDR3 DNA reads TGTGCCAGCAGCTCCCTCATTGCGGGGGGCGCCGGCACAGATACGCAGTATTTT. The rearrangement links TRBV7-9 to TRBJ2-3; 8 positions match TRBD2. The CDR3 is 18 amino acids. Germline V lookup: CDR1 SEHNR, CDR2 FQNEAQ (reference sequence). V lost 4 bases and J lost 1; bases outside the gene matches: 13.

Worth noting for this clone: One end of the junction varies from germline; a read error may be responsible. CDR3 amino acids: CASRLAENEKLFF. DNA for the CDR3: TGTGCCAGCAGATTAGCGGAGAATGAAAAACTGTTTTTT. V is TRBV11-2 and J is TRBJ1-4; the D is unclear. This CDR3 contains 13 residues. Germline CDR1 and CDR2: SGHAT and FQNNGV.

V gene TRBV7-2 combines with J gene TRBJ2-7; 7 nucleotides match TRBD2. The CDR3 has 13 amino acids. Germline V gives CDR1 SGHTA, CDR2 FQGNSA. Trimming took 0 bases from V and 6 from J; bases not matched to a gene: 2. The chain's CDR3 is CASSLAGRGEQYF. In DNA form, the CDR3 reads TGTGCCAGCAGCTTAGCTGGGAGGGGCGAGCAGTACTTC.